The rows below give T cell receptor beta chains drawn from one sample of a study of human T cells and chemical hapten exposure. Each CDR3 protein is one row after TCRdb ran MiXCR on the RACE reads. The sample lists tens of thousands of distinct CDR3 sequences, about 10% occurring once. This material consisted of whole blood, taken in connection with sensitization to the hapten diphenylcyclopropenone (DPC). Receptors originate from a man aged 35 to 55 with alopecia areata. Some clones in this sample may be carry-over from other donors' samples. Each CDR3 is given with its conserved first and last residue. D genes are given only for firm matches. Expanded clones are given a class, and other clones once, few, many or no size at all.

cdr3_aa cdr3_nt d_call clone_size j_call v_call
CSARSGTSGSYEQYF TGCAGTGCTAGATCTGGGACTAGCGGGAGCTACGAGCAGTACTTC TRBD2 once TRBJ2-7 TRBV20-1
CASSQATLQETQYF TGTGCCAGCAGCCAGGCTACCCTGCAGGAGACCCAGTACTTC . . TRBJ2-5 TRBV14
CAISRTGGNTIYF TGTGCCATCAGTCGGACAGGAGGGAACACCATATATTTT TRBD1 many TRBJ1-3 TRBV10-3
CARSLPGTGDTYGYTF TGTGCCAGAAGCTTGCCCGGGACAGGGGACACCTATGGCTACACCTTC TRBD1 . TRBJ1-2 TRBV5-3
CASSSWEGDSSYNEQFF TGTGCCAGCAGTTCCTGGGAGGGGGACAGCTCCTACAATGAGCAGTTCTTC . . TRBJ2-1 TRBV28
CASSLRLAGDTQYF TGCGCCAGCAGCTTGAGGCTAGCGGGAGATACGCAGTATTTT TRBD2 . TRBJ2-3 TRBV5-1
CAWDALAGGYNEQFF TGTGCCTGGGATGCCCTAGCGGGAGGATATAATGAGCAGTTCTTC TRBD2 . TRBJ2-1 TRBV30
CASKLTSSGSLYNEQFF TGTGCCAGCAAGCTGACCTCTAGCGGGAGCCTTTACAATGAGCAGTTCTTC TRBD2 few TRBJ2-1 TRBV12-3/TRBV12-4
CASSFKSEAFF TGTGCCAGCAGTTTTAAGAGTGAAGCTTTCTTT . many TRBJ1-1 TRBV12-3/TRBV12-4
CASSPEGTLSSYEQYF TGTGCCAGCAGCCCCGAGGGGACCCTGAGCTCCTACGAGCAGTACTTC . . TRBJ2-7 TRBV7-3
CASSLGQGYGTGELFF TGTGCCAGCAGCTTAGGGCAGGGGTACGGCACCGGGGAGCTGTTTTTT . . TRBJ2-2 TRBV7-8
CATIRGTEYGYTF TGTGCCACCATTAGGGGAACAGAATATGGCTACACCTTC . few TRBJ1-2 TRBV6-1
CASSQRTGSSSDTQYF TGTGCCAGCAGCCAGAGGACAGGGTCCTCATCTGATACGCAGTATTTT TRBD1 few TRBJ2-3 TRBV7-2
CASSIVGGRADTQYF TGTGCCAGTAGTATAGTAGGAGGGAGGGCAGATACGCAGTATTTT TRBD2 . TRBJ2-3 TRBV19
CASSPPISDTQYF TGTGCCAGCTCACCACCTATATCAGATACGCAGTATTTT . . TRBJ2-3 TRBV18
CASSSRGGYTF TGTGCCAGCAGCTCGAGGGGGGGCTACACCTTC . few TRBJ1-2 TRBV7-9
CASSSGQVGAETQYF TGTGCCAGCAGCAGCGGACAGGTCGGCGCAGAGACCCAGTACTTC TRBD1 few TRBJ2-5 TRBV6-5
CSARGIPPTPDSSYEQYF TGCAGTGCTAGAGGGATTCCCCCAACACCTGACTCGTCCTACGAGCAGTACTTC . few TRBJ2-7 TRBV20-1